This TCR beta chain was recovered during a study of blood T cell repertoires in COVID-19. At the level of the study: T cells, B-cell-depleted T cells, or PBMCs provided the cDNA or gDNA that served as material.

V was pared by 2 bases and J by 7 bases, with 7 bases of the junction left unmatched. CDR1 is GTSNPN and CDR2 is SVGIG in the germline V gene (reference sequence). The length of the CDR3 is 13 residues. How the authors handled the data: Amplification of reference gene primers provided the estimated nucleated cell counts. Sequencing used immunoSEQ multiplex PCR; TCRdb keeps in-frame clones, though not all of them. That table gives V, J and clone size, and the DNA gave D and trimming. The top ten clones hold 15% of a sample with about 83,000 clones, 70% to 90% of them seen once. This TCR derives from a woman older than 75 with acute or convalescent COVID-19. The rearrangement joins TRBV30 to TRBJ2-7; 8 nucleotides align to TRBD1. The sequenced sample was peripheral blood. This chain's CDR3 is CAWSPGTGREQYF. In DNA form, the CDR3 reads TGTGCCTGGAGTCCCGGGACAGGTAGGGAGCAGTACTTC.